The 15 T cell receptor beta chains given below trace back to one sample, sequenced in a study. Generated by immunoSEQ multiplex PCR, the TCRdb table keeps only in-frame clones and is missing some. The sample contains about 68,000 clones, roughly 95% of which appear only once. Specimen: PBMCs. These receptor sequences come from a man in his forties with rheumatoid arthritis.

This clone showed up just once. This chain connects TRBV7-8 to TRBJ1-1; the D gene is possibly TRBD1 (5 bases). The V end was cut by 2 bases, the J end by 1 base, with 11 bases between. Germline CDR1 reads SGHVS; CDR2 reads FQNEAQ. The CDR3 contains 15 residues. The CDR3 sequence: CASSLLRGQNTEAFF. The CDR3, as DNA: TGTGCCAGCAGCTTATTACGGGGCCAGAACACTGAAGCTTTCTTT.

In its sample, this clone was seen once. This sequence joins TRBV12-5 and TRBJ1-4, with D perhaps matching TRBD1 (5 bases). CDR3 length: 13 residues. Trimming left V 11 bases short and J 7 bases short, with 17 bases between. Germline assignment: CDR1 LGHNT and CDR2 FRNRAP. CDR3: CAGSQGVGEKLFF. The DNA for the CDR3 is TGTGCTGGGTCGCAGGGAGTGGGTGAAAAACTGTTTTTT.

The chain recombines TRBV6-5 with TRBJ2-1, with D perhaps TRBD2 (5 bases). Germline V gives CDR1 MNHEY, CDR2 SVGAGI. V was shortened by 7 bases and J by 3 bases, with 16 bases between the two germline ends. The CDR3 spans 15 residues. As DNA, the CDR3 is TGTGCCAGCACCGAAGGTGGCGGGCGCTACAATGAGCAGTTCTTC. Its translation: CASTEGGGRYNEQFF.

The chain employs TRBV10-3 and TRBJ1-3, with D possibly TRBD1 on 5 matching bases. The CDR3 has 15 amino acids. Per germline, CDR1 ENHRY and CDR2 SYGVKD. Trimming pared 6 bases from V and 4 bases from J, leaving 16 bases between. CDR3 loop: CAIRLEGLYGNTIYF. The CDR3 DNA is TGTGCCATCAGGTTGGAGGGGCTCTACGGAAACACCATATATTTT.

V and J are TRBV5-6 and TRBJ1-5; D is ambiguous. Per germline, CDR1 SGHDT and CDR2 YYEEEE. V was shortened by 3 bases and J by 8 bases, with 12 bases between the two germline ends. The CDR3 is 13 amino acids. CDR3: CASSSTPSEPQHF. CDR3 sequence (DNA): TGTGCCAGCAGCTCAACCCCCTCGGAGCCCCAGCATTTT. Full variable domain (rest looked up from reference TRBV5-6 and TRBJ1-5): DAGVTQSPTHLIKTRGQQVTLRCSPKSGHDTVSWYQQALGQGPQFIFQYYEEEERQRGNFPDRFSGHQFPNYSSELNVNALLLGDSALYLCASSSTPSEPQHFGDGTRLSIL.

In its sample, this clone was seen a few times. This chain connects TRBV15 to TRBJ1-1; maybe TRBD1 (6 bases). Germline lookup yields CDR1 LNHNV and CDR2 YYDKDF (reference sequence). The ends were cut back, 0 bases at V and 10 bases at J, with 12 bases in the middle. The length of the CDR3 is 13 residues. This CDR3 reads CATSREGGRRAFF. The CDR3 DNA reads as TGTGCCACCAGCAGAGAGGGGGGGCGCAGAGCTTTCTTT.

CDR3 sequence: CASSSDGSGNTIYF. The CDR3 DNA follows: TGTGCCAGCAGCTCTGACGGATCTGGAAACACCATATATTTT. V gene TRBV5-6 combines with J gene TRBJ1-3; D is uncertain. The CDR3 loop spans 14 amino acids. Germline V gene lookup returns CDR1 SGHDT and CDR2 YYEEEE. Trimming shortened V by 3 bases and J by 1 base, and 8 bases separated the two germline ends.

This clone was seen only a few times. In DNA, the CDR3 is TGTGCCAGCACTCCGGGACTAGCCTCCGATAGCTCCTACGAGCAGTACTTC. Translation: CASTPGLASDSSYEQYF. The chain is built from TRBV27 and TRBJ2-7, with 9 bases lining up with TRBD2. The CDR3 loop spans 17 amino acids. Per the germline V gene, CDR1 is MNHEY and CDR2 is SMNVEV (reference sequence). V trimming: 7 bases; J trimming: 0 bases; junction bases outside the gene matches: 13.

The J gene is TRBJ1-2, the V gene TRBV11-2; a weak D match, TRBD1 (5 bases). Trimming left V 1 base short and J 4 bases short, with 13 bases between. The CDR3 consists of 15 residues. CDR1 is SGHAT and CDR2 is FQNNGV in the germline V gene. The CDR3 coding sequence is TGTGCCAGCAGCTTAGGGCAGGGTAAATTCTATGGCTACACCTTC. This encodes CASSLGQGKFYGYTF.

The CDR3 DNA sequence: TGTGCCAGCAGCCGCGACAGGAGGAACACCGGGGAGCTGTTTTTT. Its translation: CASSRDRRNTGELFF. The chain links TRBV16 to TRBJ2-2; maybe TRBD1 (6 bases). V lost 4 bases and J 1 base, leaving 10 bases between the germline ends. Germline CDR1 and CDR2: KGHSY and FQNENV. This CDR3 spans 15 amino acids.

This CDR3 is CASSSRGQGAGEQYF. The CDR3 coding sequence is TGTGCCAGCAGCTCCCGGGGACAGGGGGCAGGTGAGCAGTACTTC. The rearrangement joins TRBV11-1 to TRBJ2-7, with 12 nucleotides matching TRBD1. This CDR3 has 15 amino acids. J gave up 7 bases and V 4 bases, and 8 bases lay outside the gene matches. Germline assignment: CDR1 SGHAT and CDR2 FQDESV (reference sequence).

The chain combines TRBV28 with TRBJ2-7, with 10 bases lining up with TRBD1. The V segment lost 4 bases and the J segment 3 bases; nucleotides outside the gene matches: 6. Germline CDR1 reads MDHEN; CDR2 reads SYDVKM. The CDR3 is 15 amino acids. In nucleotides, the CDR3 is TGTGCCAGCAGTTCAGGACGGACAGGGGGCTACGAGCAGTACTTC. Residues: CASSSGRTGGYEQYF.

The chain recombines TRBV13 with TRBJ2-2, with 11 bases matching TRBD1. V lost 5 bases and J lost 4; bases outside the gene matches: 3. Germline loops: CDR1 PRHDT, CDR2 FYEKMQ (reference sequence). CDR3 length: 15 residues. The CDR3 bases are TGTGCCAGCAGCCCCGGGACAGGGGGCACCGGGGAGCTGTTTTTT. This encodes CASSPGTGGTGELFF.

This clone was seen once. The CDR3 here is CAISEAGGRKTQYF. DNA for the CDR3: TGTGCCATCAGTGAAGCAGGGGGCAGGAAGACCCAGTACTTC. This chain connects TRBV10-3 to TRBJ2-5; 8 bases line up with TRBD1. After removal of 3 bases from V and 6 bases from J, the junction contained 6 bases not matched to a gene. This CDR3 has 14 amino acids. Germline CDR1 reads ENHRY; CDR2 reads SYGVKD.

The chain uses TRBV30 and TRBJ1-3, with D perhaps TRBD1 (5 bases). Germline loops: CDR1 GTSNPN, CDR2 SVGIG (reference sequence). The CDR3 is 14 residues long. V dropped 2 bases and J dropped 4 bases, with 12 bases sitting between them. CDR3 nucleotide sequence: TGTGCCTGGAGTCCCTCAGGGAGAGGAAACACCATATATTTT. The encoded protein is CAWSPSGRGNTIYF.